The 18 T cell receptor beta chains given below trace back to one sample, sequenced in a study of regulatory dendritic cells for organ transplantation. CFSE-labeled sorted T cells met regulatory or mature dendritic cells for 4 to 6 days. TCRdb's copy holds only in-frame clones and misses some; the assay was immunoSEQ multiplex PCR. This sample carries over 9,500 clones, roughly 89% of them seen once, and the ten largest clones take roughly 0.22%. For these receptors, no antigen is known. The specimen sequenced was naive CD8+ T cells from blood cultured with regulatory dendritic cells. Subset noted: CD45RA+ naive T cells. These receptors were collected from a human donor in good health.

The chain is built from TRBV5-5 and TRBJ2-7; D assignment may be TRBD1 or TRBD2 (5 bases each). Trimming removed 4 bases from V and 3 bases from J, with 8 bases in between. CDR1 SGHKS and CDR2 YYEKEE come from the germline V gene (reference sequence). The CDR3 totals 12 residues. Here the CDR3 DNA reads TGTGCCAGCAGCGGGGGAAGCTACGAGCAGTACTTC. It is translated as CASSGGSYEQYF.

This rearrangement joins TRBV4-3 to TRBJ1-1; D is uncertain. Trimming shortened V by 1 base and J by 3 bases, and 3 bases separated the two germline ends. The germline V gene encodes CDR1 LGHNA and CDR2 YSLEER. The CDR3 has 12 residues. The CDR3 region is CASSQGHTEAFF. In DNA, the CDR3 is TGCGCCAGCAGCCAAGGGCACACTGAAGCTTTCTTT.

The CDR3 loop reads CASSHRGTYNEQFF. CDR3 bases: TGCGCCAGCAGCCACCGGGGGACTTACAATGAGCAGTTCTTC. The chain joins TRBV4-3 to TRBJ2-1; D possibly corresponds to TRBD2 (6 bases). CDR1 and CDR2 (germline): LGHNA, YSLEER. The CDR3 has 14 residues. V was trimmed by 3 bases and J by 4 bases, leaving 10 bases between them.

The chain employs TRBV5-8 and TRBJ2-1, with 8 bases matching TRBD2. The CDR3 runs 16 residues. Germline V gene sequence: CDR1 SGHTS, CDR2 YDEGEE. With V trimmed by 3 bases and J by 5 bases, 10 bases remained unmatched. The CDR3 reads CASSSPRGTSNNEQFF. As DNA, the CDR3 is TGTGCCAGCAGCTCCCCAAGGGGGACTAGTAACAATGAGCAGTTCTTC.

This chain uses TRBV29-1 with TRBJ2-1, with D uncertain. Germline assignment: CDR1 SQVTM and CDR2 ANQGSEA. Trimming left V 4 bases short and J 2 bases short, with 15 bases between. CDR3 length: 15 residues. CDR3 sequence (DNA): TGCAGCGTTGGTTTCGCGGAAACAGCCTACAATGAGCAGTTCTTC. Protein sequence: CSVGFAETAYNEQFF.

The chain combines TRBV9 with TRBJ1-2; 9 positions match TRBD1. J gave up 3 bases and V 4 bases, and 4 bases lay outside the gene matches. This CDR3 has 14 residues. Germline V gene lookup returns CDR1 SGDLS and CDR2 YYNGEE. CDR3 bases: TGTGCCAGCAGCTCCCGGACAGGGGACTATGGCTACACCTTC. Translation gives CASSSRTGDYGYTF. Full variable domain (outside the CDR3, taken from reference TRBV9 and TRBJ1-2): DSGVTQTPKHLITATGQRVTLRCSPRSGDLSVYWYQQSLDQGLQFLIQYYNGEERAKGNILERFSAQQFPDLHSELNLSSLELGDSALYFCASSSRTGDYGYTFGSGTRLTVV.

J is TRBJ2-7 and V is TRBV2; TRBD2 aligns across 10 bases. V gave up 6 bases and J gave up 3 bases; unmatched junction bases: 14. This CDR3 has 17 residues. The germline gives CDR1 SNHLY, CDR2 FYNNEI. CDR3 region: CASRRSGGAPILYEQYF. The CDR3 DNA sequence: TGTGCCAGCAGAAGAAGCGGGGGGGCCCCAATCCTCTACGAGCAGTACTTC.

The chain carries TRBV5-6 and TRBJ1-1; D call uncertain. Trimming pared 0 bases from V and 4 bases from J, leaving 13 bases between. The CDR3 runs 15 residues. Germline V gives CDR1 SGHDT, CDR2 YYEEEE. The CDR3 DNA follows: TGTGCCAGCAGCTTGGTTCTCAGCGCGGGCACTGAAGCTTTCTTT. It yields the protein CASSLVLSAGTEAFF. The variable domain in full, completed from reference TRBV5-6 and TRBJ1-1, reads DAGVTQSPTHLIKTRGQQVTLRCSPKSGHDTVSWYQQALGQGPQFIFQYYEEEERQRGNFPDRFSGHQFPNYSSELNVNALLLGDSALYLCASSLVLSAGTEAFFGQGTRLTVV.

The chain employs TRBV7-3 and TRBJ1-1; 12 nucleotides line up with TRBD1. Germline V CDR1 and CDR2: SGHTA, FQGTGA. V trimming: 7 bases; J trimming: 0 bases; junction bases outside the gene matches: 9. The length of the CDR3 is 17 residues. The DNA of the CDR3 is TGTGCCAGCAAAAGAAGGGACAGGGGGCGTCTGAACACTGAAGCTTTCTTT. The encoded protein is CASKRRDRGRLNTEAFF.

The chain has TRBV30 and TRBJ2-7, with D perhaps being TRBD1 or TRBD2 (5 bases each). V lost 4 bases and J 5 bases, leaving 21 bases between the germline ends. This CDR3 is built from 15 residues. Per the germline V gene, CDR1 is GTSNPN and CDR2 is SVGIG (reference sequence). The CDR3 sequence: CAWMPTGQGSDEQYF. The CDR3 coding sequence is TGTGCCTGGATGCCAACCGGACAAGGGAGCGACGAGCAGTACTTC.

This clone has a single count. This rearrangement joins TRBV4-1 to TRBJ2-7, with a weak D call TRBD2 (6 bases). Per the germline V gene, CDR1 is MGHRA and CDR2 is YSYEKL. With 4 bases removed from V and 4 bases from J, the gap between germline ends came to 14 bases. There are 14 residues in the CDR3. In DNA form, the CDR3 reads TGCGCCAGCAGCCTAGGACTAAACGTTTACGAGCAGTACTTC. It specifies CASSLGLNVYEQYF.

This sequence joins TRBV28 and TRBJ2-5; 7 bases agree with TRBD1. V gave up 7 bases and J gave up 6 bases; unmatched junction bases: 11. Germline V gene sequence: CDR1 MDHEN, CDR2 SYDVKM. The CDR3 loop spans 14 amino acids. CDR3: CASTPNRGTQTQYF. Written as DNA, the CDR3 is TGTGCCAGCACGCCAAACAGGGGAACGCAGACCCAGTACTTC.

The V call is TRBV29-1, the J call TRBJ2-7, with a possible D match to TRBD1 (6 bases). The V end lost 8 bases, the J end lost 3 bases, and 17 bases lay between the germline ends. Germline V lookup: CDR1 SQVTM, CDR2 ANQGSEA. The CDR3 covers 13 residues. The CDR3 nucleotides read TGCAGCCCTCATCCGGGACACAACTACGAGCAGTACTTC. As protein: CSPHPGHNYEQYF.

The chain uses TRBV5-4 and TRBJ2-1; the match to TRBD2 covers 8 bases. The V segment lost 5 bases and the J segment 4 bases; nucleotides outside the gene matches: 8. Germline V gives CDR1 SGHNT, CDR2 YYREEE (reference sequence). The CDR3 extends over 15 amino acids. CDR3 in amino acids: CASSLSGSPYNEQFF. The CDR3 DNA follows: TGTGCCAGCAGTTTAAGCGGGAGCCCATACAATGAGCAGTTCTTC.

The genes are TRBV9 and TRBJ2-2; 9 positions match TRBD2. The CDR3 loop spans 16 amino acids. V trimming: 3 bases; J trimming: 3 bases; junction bases outside the gene matches: 6. Germline CDR1 SGDLS, CDR2 YYNGEE. CDR3 DNA sequence: TGTGCCAGCAGCGCCGCGGGGGGGACGTACACCGGGGAGCTGTTTTTT. It codes for CASSAAGGTYTGELFF.

The chain uses TRBV27 and TRBJ2-7, with 7 bases fitting TRBD2. The J segment lost 6 bases and the V segment lost 6 bases, leaving 5 bases of the junction unmatched. The CDR3 spans 12 residues. Germline CDR1 is MNHEY and CDR2 is SMNVEV (reference sequence). The CDR3 DNA sequence: TGTGCCAGCAGCATGACTAGCTCCGAGCAGTACTTC. Its translation is CASSMTSSEQYF.

This chain's CDR3 is CASWTRTYLPLHF. The CDR3 nucleotides are TGTGCCAGTTGGACGAGGACCTATTTACCCCTCCACTTT. The chain recombines TRBV2 with TRBJ1-6; D not certain. The germline V and J ends were trimmed by 9 bases and 12 bases, with 18 bases remaining between them. The length of the CDR3 is 13 residues. Germline CDR1 and CDR2: SNHLY and FYNNEI.

The rearrangement joins TRBV13 to TRBJ2-7; D is uncertain. Germline V gene data show CDR1 as PRHDT and CDR2 as FYEKMQ (reference sequence). V gave up 6 bases and J gave up 0 bases, with 6 bases separating them. This CDR3 has 12 amino acids. The CDR3 sequence: CASRAYSYEQYF. CDR3 nucleotide sequence: TGTGCCAGCAGAGCTTACTCCTACGAGCAGTACTTC.